The TCR beta chain described here comes from a study of T cells in Graves' hyperthyroidism and ophthalmopathy. Study summary: Peripheral blood was acquired at first diagnosis, ahead of any therapy whatsoever.

Germline assignment: CDR1 DFQATT and CDR2 SNEGSKA (reference sequence). The CDR3 loop spans 12 amino acids. The V end was cut by 6 bases, the J end by 11 bases, with 17 bases between. Each diagnosis drew on symptoms, thyroxine, TRAb, thyroid ultrasound and orbital computed tomography findings. Fresh peripheral blood, roughly 9.3 ml, was the source of the PBMCs. Broader study findings: Ophthalmopathy, as predicted by the model, came a median about seven months after the prediction.

A few counts support this clonotype. Its antigen is undetermined. TCR beta CDR3 regions were amplified from RNA transcripts. A set of HTBI primers served as the primers for a first-round RT-PCR of the TCR CDR3. Via MiXCR, TCRdb re-called the multiplex PCR reads, giving one row per CDR3 protein. The sample includes fewer than 900,000 distinct CDR3 sequences, under 20% of them seen just once. The sequenced material came from blood. The rearrangement links TRBV20-1 to TRBJ2-4; D is ambiguous. This clonotype originated in a woman aged 45-59 years with Graves' hyperthyroidism that later progressed to Graves' ophthalmopathy. CDR3 nucleotides: TGCAGTGCCCCTATTCCTGCAGGAGTTCAGTACTTC. Translated: CSAPIPAGVQYF.